One and the same sample provided the 5 T cell receptor beta chains below, sequenced in a study of OX40 agonist ivuxolimab in advanced cancers. Only in-frame clones appear in the TCRdb table, and some are missing; sequencing was by immunoSEQ multiplex PCR. Of 60,000 or so clones detected, more than 75% appear once; the ten largest clones hold 4% to 6%. The material sequenced was CD4+ or CD8+ T cells sorted from blood, taken in a trial of the OX40 agonist ivuxolimab. The source is an adult with an advanced solid tumor such as melanoma, head and neck, liver or kidney cancer.

J is TRBJ2-2 and V is TRBV6-1; 8 bases fit TRBD1. The V segment lost 8 bases and the J segment 7 bases; nucleotides outside the gene matches: 12. In germline, CDR1 is MNHNS, CDR2 SASEGT. This CDR3 is 15 amino acids long. The CDR3: CASGLSGGFVGELFF. In DNA, the CDR3 is TGTGCCAGCGGCCTCTCAGGGGGCTTCGTCGGGGAGCTGTTTTTT.

This chain connects TRBV28 to TRBJ2-1, with D possibly matching TRBD1 (5 bases). The CDR3 consists of 14 residues. Germline loops: CDR1 MDHEN, CDR2 SYDVKM. Trimming pared 7 bases from V and 6 bases from J, leaving 16 bases between. CDR3 residues: CASTQGYWGNEQFF. The CDR3 nucleotides are TGTGCCAGCACCCAGGGTTATTGGGGCAATGAGCAGTTCTTC. Together with reference TRBV28 and TRBJ2-1, the CDR3 gives the full variable domain: DVKVTQSSRYLVKRTGEKVFLECVQDMDHENMFWYRQDPGLGLRLIYFSYDVKMKEKGDIPEGYSVSREKKERFSLILESASTNQTSMYLCASTQGYWGNEQFFGPGTRLTVL.

There are a few counts of this clone. The V call is TRBV5-4, the J call TRBJ1-2; 9 nucleotides line up with TRBD1. J lost 6 bases, V lost 4 bases, and 7 bases had no gene match. This CDR3 is 14 amino acids long. The germline V gene encodes CDR1 SGHNT and CDR2 YYREEE (reference sequence). The CDR3 reads CASSGTGGANGYTF. The CDR3 region has the DNA TGTGCCAGCAGCGGTACAGGGGGCGCAAATGGCTACACCTTC.

This clone was found once. The gene calls are TRBV5-4 and TRBJ2-7; D is possibly TRBD2 (5 bases). The germline V gene encodes CDR1 SGHNT and CDR2 YYREEE (reference sequence). V was clipped by 0 bases and J by 6 bases, with 13 bases between them. The CDR3 is made up of 14 amino acids. The DNA for the CDR3 is TGTGCCAGCAGCTTGGTTACTAGTTTTGGCGAGCAGTACTTC. Its protein is CASSLVTSFGEQYF.

The chain has TRBV5-6 and TRBJ2-7; the D is unclear. This CDR3 is 15 amino acids long. V lost 0 bases and J 0 bases, leaving 10 bases between the germline ends. Germline V gene data show CDR1 as SGHDT and CDR2 as YYEEEE. CDR3 region: CASSLGWADSYEQYF. DNA for the CDR3: TGTGCCAGCAGCTTGGGGTGGGCGGACTCCTACGAGCAGTACTTC.